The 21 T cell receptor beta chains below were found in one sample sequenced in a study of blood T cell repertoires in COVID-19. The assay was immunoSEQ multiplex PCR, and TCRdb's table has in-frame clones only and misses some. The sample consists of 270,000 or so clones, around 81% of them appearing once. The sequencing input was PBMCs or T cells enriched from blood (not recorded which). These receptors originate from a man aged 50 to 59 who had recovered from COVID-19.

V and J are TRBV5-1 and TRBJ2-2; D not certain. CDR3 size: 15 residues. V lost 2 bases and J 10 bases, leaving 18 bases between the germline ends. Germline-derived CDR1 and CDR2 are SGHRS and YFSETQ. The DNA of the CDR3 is TGCGCCAGCAGCTTTTTCAACCCAGGCCCGGAGGAGCTGTTTTTT. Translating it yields CASSFFNPGPEELFF.

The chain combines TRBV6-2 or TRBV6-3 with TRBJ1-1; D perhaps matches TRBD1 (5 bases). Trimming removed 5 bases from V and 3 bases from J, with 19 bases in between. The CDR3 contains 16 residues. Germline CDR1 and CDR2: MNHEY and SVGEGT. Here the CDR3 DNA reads TGTGCCAGCAGTCCGCTAGTCGGGGGTTTGGACACTGAAGCTTTCTTT. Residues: CASSPLVGGLDTEAFF.

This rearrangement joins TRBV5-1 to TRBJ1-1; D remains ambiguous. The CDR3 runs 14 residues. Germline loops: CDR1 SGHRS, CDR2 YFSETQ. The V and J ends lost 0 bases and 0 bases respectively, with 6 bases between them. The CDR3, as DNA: TGCGCCAGCAGCTTGGGTTATATGAACACTGAAGCTTTCTTT. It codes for CASSLGYMNTEAFF.

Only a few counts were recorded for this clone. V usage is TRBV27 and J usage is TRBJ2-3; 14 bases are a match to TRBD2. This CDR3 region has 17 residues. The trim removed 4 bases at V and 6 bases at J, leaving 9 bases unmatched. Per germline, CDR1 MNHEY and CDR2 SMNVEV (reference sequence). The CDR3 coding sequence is TGTGCCAGCAGTTCACCCGGGACTAGCGGGGGCAGGGATACGCAGTATTTT. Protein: CASSSPGTSGGRDTQYF.

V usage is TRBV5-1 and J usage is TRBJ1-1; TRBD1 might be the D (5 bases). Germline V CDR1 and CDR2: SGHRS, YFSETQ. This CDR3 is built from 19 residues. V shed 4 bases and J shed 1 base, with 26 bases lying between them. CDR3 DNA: TGCGCCAGCAGCCCCGCCCGTGCAGGGCCTCATTCGGGGAACACTGAAGCTTTCTTT. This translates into CASSPARAGPHSGNTEAFF.

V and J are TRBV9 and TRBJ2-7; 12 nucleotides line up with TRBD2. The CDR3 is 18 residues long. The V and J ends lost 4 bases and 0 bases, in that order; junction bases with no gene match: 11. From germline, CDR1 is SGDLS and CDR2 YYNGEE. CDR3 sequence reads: CASSPLRTSGAPSYEQYF. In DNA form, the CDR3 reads TGTGCCAGCAGCCCTCTTAGGACTAGCGGGGCCCCCTCCTACGAGCAGTACTTC.

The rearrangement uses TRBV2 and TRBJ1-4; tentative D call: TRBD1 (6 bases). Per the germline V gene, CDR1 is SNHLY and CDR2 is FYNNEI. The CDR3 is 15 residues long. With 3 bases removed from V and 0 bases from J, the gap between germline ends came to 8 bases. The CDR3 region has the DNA TGTGCCAGCAGTGAGGACAGAACAACTAATGAAAAACTGTTTTTT. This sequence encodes CASSEDRTTNEKLFF.

DNA for the CDR3: TGTGCCAGCAGTTTCAACCAGGGTCATCAGCCCCAGCATTTT. Its translation: CASSFNQGHQPQHF. This chain connects TRBV27 to TRBJ1-5, with a weak D call TRBD1 (5 bases). The CDR3 length is 14 residues. The germline V gene has CDR1 MNHEY and CDR2 SMNVEV (reference sequence). V was cut by 3 bases and J by 5 bases, with 11 bases left in between.

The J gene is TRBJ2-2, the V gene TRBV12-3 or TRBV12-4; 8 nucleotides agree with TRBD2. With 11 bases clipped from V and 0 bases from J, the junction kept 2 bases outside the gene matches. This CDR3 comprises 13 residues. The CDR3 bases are TGTGCCGGGGGACTAGCGAACACCGGGGAGCTGTTTTTT. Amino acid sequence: CAGGLANTGELFF.

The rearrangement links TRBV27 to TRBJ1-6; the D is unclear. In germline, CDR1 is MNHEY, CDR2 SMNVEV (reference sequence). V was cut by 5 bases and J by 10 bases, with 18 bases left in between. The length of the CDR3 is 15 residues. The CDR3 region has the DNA TGTGCCAGCAGTCCCCTGACCGGATCAGGATCACCCCTCCACTTT. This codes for CASSPLTGSGSPLHF.

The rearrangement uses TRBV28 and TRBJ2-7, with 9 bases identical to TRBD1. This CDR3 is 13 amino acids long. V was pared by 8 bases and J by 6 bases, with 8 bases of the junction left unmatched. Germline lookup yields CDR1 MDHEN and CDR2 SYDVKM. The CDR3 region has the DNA TGTGCCAGCGACCGGGACAGGGTTTCCGAGCAGTACTTC. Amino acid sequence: CASDRDRVSEQYF.

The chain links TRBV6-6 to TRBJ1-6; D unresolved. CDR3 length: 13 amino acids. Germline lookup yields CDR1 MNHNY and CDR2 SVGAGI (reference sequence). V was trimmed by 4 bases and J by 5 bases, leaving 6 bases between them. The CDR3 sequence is CASSFGDNSPLHF. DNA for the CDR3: TGTGCCAGCAGTTTTGGAGATAATTCACCCCTCCACTTT.

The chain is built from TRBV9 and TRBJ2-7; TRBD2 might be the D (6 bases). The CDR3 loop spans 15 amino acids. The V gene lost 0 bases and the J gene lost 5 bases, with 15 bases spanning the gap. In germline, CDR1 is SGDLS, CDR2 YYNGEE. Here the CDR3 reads CASSVGGSGRHEQYF. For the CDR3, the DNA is TGTGCCAGCAGCGTAGGGGGTAGCGGTCGGCACGAGCAGTACTTC.

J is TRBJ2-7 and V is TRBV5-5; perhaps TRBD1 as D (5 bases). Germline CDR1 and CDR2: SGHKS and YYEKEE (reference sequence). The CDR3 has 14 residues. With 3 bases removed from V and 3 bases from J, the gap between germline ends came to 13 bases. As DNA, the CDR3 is TGTGCCAGCAGCTCCCCCGACAGAGTCTACGAGCAGTACTTC. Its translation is CASSSPDRVYEQYF.

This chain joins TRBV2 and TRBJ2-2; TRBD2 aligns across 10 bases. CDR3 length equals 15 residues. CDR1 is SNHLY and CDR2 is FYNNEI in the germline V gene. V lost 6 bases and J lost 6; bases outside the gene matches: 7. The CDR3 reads CASSLAGGAPGELFF. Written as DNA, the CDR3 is TGTGCCAGCAGCTTAGCGGGAGGCGCCCCCGGGGAGCTGTTTTTT.

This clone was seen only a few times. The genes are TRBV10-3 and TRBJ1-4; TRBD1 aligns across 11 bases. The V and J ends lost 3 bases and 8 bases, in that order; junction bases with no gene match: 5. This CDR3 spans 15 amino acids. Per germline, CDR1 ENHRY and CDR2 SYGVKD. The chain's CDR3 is CAISDSGQGAEKLFF. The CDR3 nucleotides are TGTGCCATCAGTGATTCTGGACAGGGGGCGGAAAAACTGTTTTTT.

Here the CDR3 reads CASSSSAEVYGYTF. DNA of the CDR3: TGTGCCAGCAGCTCGTCCGCAGAAGTCTATGGCTACACCTTC. The chain combines TRBV5-4 with TRBJ1-2; D is undetermined. This CDR3 region has 14 residues. The germline V gene encodes CDR1 SGHNT and CDR2 YYREEE (reference sequence). The V end lost 3 bases, the J end lost 4 bases, and 13 bases lay between the germline ends.

This CDR3 is CASSRGADTEAFF. CDR3 nucleotide sequence: TGTGCCAGTTCGCGGGGGGCGGACACTGAAGCTTTCTTT. V usage is TRBV19 and J usage is TRBJ1-1, with D possibly being TRBD1 (6 bases). Trimming took off 8 bases at V and 3 bases at J, with 13 bases between the two ends. This CDR3 contains 13 residues. Germline values: CDR1 LNHDA, CDR2 SQIVND (reference sequence).

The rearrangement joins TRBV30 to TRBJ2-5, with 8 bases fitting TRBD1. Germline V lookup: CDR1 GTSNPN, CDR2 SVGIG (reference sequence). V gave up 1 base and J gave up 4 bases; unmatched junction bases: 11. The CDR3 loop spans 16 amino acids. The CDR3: CAWSANPTGAGETQYF. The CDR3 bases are TGTGCCTGGAGTGCCAACCCGACAGGGGCGGGAGAGACCCAGTACTTC.

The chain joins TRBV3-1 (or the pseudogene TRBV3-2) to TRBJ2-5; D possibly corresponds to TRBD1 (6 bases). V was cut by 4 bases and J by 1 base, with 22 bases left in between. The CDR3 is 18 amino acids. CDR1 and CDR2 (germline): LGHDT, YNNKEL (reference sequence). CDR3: CASSLLGRDTFFQETQYF. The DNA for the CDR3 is TGTGCCAGCAGCCTGTTAGGCCGGGACACCTTTTTCCAAGAGACCCAGTACTTC.

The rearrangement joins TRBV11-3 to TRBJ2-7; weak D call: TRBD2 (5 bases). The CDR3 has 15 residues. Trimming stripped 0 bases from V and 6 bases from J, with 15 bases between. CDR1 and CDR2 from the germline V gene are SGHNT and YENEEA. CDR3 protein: CASSLESGFVAEQYF. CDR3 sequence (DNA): TGTGCCAGCAGCTTAGAGTCGGGATTTGTTGCCGAGCAGTACTTC.